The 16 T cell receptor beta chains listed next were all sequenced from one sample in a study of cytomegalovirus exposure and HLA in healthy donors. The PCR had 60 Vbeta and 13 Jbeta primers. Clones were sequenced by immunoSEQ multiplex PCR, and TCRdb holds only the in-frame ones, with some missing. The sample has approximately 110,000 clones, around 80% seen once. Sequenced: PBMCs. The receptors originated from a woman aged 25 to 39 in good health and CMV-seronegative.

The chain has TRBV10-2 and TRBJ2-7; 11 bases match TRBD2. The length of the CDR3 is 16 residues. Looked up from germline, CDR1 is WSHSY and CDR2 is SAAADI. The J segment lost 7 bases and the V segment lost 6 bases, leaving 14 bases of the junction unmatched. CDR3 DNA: TGCGCCAGCAGGACCCCGGGGACTAGCGGCCCGCTAGAGCAGTACTTC. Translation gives CASRTPGTSGPLEQYF.

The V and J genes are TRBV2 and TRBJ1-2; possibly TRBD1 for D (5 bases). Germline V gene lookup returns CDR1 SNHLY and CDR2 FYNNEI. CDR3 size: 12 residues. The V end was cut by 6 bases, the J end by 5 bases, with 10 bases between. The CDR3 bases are TGTGCCAGCAGAAGGGACTTATATGGCTACACCTTC. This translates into CASRRDLYGYTF.

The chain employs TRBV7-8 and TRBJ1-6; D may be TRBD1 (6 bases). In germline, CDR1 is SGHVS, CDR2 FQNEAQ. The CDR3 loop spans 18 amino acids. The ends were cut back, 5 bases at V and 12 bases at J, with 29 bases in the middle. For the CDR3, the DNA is TGTGCCAGCAGCCTTAGGACAGTCGTAAGCTCGTCGGGAGGACCCCTCCACTTT. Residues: CASSLRTVVSSSGGPLHF.

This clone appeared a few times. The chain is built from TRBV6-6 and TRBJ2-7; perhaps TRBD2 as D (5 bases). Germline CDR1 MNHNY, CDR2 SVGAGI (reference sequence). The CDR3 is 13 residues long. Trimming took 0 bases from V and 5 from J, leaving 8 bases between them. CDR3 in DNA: TGTGCCAGCAGTTACTCGAGAGGGAACGAGCAGTACTTC. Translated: CASSYSRGNEQYF.

In DNA form, the CDR3 reads TGTGCCAGCAGCGTAGCTCTCGGGGGGTACACTGAAGCTTTCTTT. It translates to CASSVALGGYTEAFF. The chain carries TRBV9 and TRBJ1-1, with D perhaps matching TRBD1 (5 bases). This CDR3 is built from 15 residues. V gave up 0 bases and J gave up 3 bases, with 12 bases separating them. Germline V gene lookup returns CDR1 SGDLS and CDR2 YYNGEE.

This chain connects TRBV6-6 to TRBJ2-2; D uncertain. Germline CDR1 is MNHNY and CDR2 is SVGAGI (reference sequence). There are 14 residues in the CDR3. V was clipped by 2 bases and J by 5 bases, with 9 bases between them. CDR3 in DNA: TGTGCCAGCAGTTACGCACTGTGGACCGGGGAGCTGTTTTTT. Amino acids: CASSYALWTGELFF.

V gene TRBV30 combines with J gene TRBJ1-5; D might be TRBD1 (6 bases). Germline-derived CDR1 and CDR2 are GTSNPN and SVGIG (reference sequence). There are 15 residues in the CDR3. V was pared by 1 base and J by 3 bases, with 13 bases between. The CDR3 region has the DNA TGTGCCTGGAGTGGCGGGGGGGCATCCAATCAGCCCCAGCATTTT. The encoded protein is CAWSGGGASNQPQHF.

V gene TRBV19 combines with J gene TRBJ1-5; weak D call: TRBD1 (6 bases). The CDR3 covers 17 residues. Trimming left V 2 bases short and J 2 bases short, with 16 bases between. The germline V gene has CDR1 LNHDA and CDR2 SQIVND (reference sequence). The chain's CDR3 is CASSILSGVRGNQPQHF. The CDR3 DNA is TGTGCCAGTAGTATATTATCAGGGGTTAGAGGCAATCAGCCCCAGCATTTT.

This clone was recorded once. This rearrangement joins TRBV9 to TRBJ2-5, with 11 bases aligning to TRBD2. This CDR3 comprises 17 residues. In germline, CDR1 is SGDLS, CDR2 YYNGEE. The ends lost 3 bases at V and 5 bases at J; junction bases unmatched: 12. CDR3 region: CASSELAGGPIGETQYF. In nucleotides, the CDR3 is TGTGCCAGCAGCGAATTAGCGGGGGGGCCGATCGGGGAGACCCAGTACTTC.

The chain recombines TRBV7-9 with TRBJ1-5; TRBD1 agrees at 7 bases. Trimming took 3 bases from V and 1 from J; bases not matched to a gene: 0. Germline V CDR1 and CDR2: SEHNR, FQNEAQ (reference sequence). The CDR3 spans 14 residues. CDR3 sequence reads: CASSLTGSNQPQHF. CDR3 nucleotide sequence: TGTGCCAGCAGCTTGACAGGGAGCAATCAGCCCCAGCATTTT. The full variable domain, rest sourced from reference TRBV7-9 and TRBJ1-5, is DTGVSQNPRHKITKRGQNVTFRCDPISEHNRLYWYRQTLGQGPEFLTYFQNEAQLEKSRLLSDRFSAERPKGSFSTLEIQRTEQGDSAMYLCASSLTGSNQPQHFGDGTRLSIL.

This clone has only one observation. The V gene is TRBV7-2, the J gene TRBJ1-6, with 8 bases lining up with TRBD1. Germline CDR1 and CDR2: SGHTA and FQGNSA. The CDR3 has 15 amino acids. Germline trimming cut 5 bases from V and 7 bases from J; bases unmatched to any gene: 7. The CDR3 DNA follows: TGTGCCAGCAGCACCGACAGGGGTATCAATTCACCCCTCCACTTT. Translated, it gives CASSTDRGINSPLHF.

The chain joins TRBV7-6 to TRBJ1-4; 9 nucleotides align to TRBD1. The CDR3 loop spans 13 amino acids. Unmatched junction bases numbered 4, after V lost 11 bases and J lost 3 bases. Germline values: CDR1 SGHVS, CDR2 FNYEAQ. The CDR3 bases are TGTGCCTGGACAGGGGTCTCTAATGAAAAACTGTTTTTT. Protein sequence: CAWTGVSNEKLFF.

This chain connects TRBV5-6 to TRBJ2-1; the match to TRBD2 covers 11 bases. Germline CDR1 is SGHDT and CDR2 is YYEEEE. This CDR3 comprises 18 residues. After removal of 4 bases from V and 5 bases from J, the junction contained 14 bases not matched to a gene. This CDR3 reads CASSLRTLAGGVHNEQFF. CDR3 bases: TGTGCCAGCAGCCTACGTACTTTAGCGGGGGGGGTTCACAATGAGCAGTTCTTC.

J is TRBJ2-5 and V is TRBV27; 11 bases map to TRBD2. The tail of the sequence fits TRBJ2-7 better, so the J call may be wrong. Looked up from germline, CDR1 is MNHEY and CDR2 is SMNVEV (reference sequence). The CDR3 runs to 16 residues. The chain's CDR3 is CASSLFETSGIYEQYF. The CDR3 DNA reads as TGTGCCAGCAGTTTATTCGAGACTAGCGGGATCTACGAGCAGTACTTC.

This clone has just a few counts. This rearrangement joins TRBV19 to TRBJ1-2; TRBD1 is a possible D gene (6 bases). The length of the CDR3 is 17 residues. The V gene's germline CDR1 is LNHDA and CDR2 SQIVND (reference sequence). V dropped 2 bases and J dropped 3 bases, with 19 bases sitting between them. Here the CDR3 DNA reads TGTGCCAGTAGTATATTTCTCAGGGGCGGAAAAGACTATGGCTACACCTTC. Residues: CASSIFLRGGKDYGYTF.

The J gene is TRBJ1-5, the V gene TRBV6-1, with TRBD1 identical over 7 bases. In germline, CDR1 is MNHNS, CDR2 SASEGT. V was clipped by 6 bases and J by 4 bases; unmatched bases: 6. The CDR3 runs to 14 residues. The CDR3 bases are TGTGCCAGCAGAGGGACAGAGGGGAATCAGCCCCAGCATTTT. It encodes CASRGTEGNQPQHF.